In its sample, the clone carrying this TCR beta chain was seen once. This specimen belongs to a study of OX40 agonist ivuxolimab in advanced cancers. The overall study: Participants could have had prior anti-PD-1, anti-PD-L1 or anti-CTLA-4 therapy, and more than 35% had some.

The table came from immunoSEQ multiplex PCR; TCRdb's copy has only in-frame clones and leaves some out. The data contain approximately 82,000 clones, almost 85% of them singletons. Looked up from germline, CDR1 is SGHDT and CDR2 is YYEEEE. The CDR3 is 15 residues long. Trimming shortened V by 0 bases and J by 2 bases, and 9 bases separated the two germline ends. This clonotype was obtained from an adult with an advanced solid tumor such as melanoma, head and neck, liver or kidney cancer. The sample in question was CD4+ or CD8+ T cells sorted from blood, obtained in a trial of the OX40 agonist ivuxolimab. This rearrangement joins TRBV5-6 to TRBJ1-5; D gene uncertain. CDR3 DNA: TGTGCCAGCAGCTTGGCTTTCGCGCGCAATCAGCCCCAGCATTTT. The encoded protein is CASSLAFARNQPQHF.